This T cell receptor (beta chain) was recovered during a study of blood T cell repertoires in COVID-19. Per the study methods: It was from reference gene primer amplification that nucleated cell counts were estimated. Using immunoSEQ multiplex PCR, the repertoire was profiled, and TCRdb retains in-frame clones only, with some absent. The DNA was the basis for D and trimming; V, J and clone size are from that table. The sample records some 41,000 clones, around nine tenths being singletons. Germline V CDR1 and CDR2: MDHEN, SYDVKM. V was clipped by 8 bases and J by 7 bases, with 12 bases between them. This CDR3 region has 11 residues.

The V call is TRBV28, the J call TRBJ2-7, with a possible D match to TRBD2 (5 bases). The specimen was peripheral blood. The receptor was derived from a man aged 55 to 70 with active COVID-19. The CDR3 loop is CASQTPGEQYF. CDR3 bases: TGTGCCAGCCAAACTCCGGGGGAGCAGTACTTC.